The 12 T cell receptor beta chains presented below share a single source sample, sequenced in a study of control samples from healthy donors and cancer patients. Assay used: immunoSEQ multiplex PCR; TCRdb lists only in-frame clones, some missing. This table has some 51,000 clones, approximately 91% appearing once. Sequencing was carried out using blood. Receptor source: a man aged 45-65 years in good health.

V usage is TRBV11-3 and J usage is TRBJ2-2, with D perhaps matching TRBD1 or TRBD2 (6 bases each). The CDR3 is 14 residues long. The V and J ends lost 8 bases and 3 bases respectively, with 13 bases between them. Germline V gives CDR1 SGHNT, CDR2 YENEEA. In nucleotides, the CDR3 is TGTGCCAGCCGGGGGCGAGAGGACACCGGGGAGCTGTTTTTT. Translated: CASRGREDTGELFF.

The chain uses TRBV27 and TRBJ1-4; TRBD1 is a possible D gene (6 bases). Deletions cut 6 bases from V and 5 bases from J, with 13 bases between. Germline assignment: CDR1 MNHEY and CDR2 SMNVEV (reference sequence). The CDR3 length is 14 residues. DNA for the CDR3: TGTGCCAGCAGGACAGGTGGATCGAATGAAAAACTGTTTTTT. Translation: CASRTGGSNEKLFF.

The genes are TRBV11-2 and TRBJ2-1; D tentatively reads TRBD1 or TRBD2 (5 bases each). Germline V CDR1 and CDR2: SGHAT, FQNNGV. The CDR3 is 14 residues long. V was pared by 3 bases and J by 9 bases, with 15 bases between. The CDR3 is CASSFQGGFSEQFF. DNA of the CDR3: TGTGCCAGCAGCTTCCAGGGCGGGTTCTCTGAGCAGTTCTTC.

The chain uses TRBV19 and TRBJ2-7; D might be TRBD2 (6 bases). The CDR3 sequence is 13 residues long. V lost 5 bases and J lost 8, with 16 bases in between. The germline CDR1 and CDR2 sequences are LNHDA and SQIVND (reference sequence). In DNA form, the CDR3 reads TGTGCCAGTAGTCCGGGACTTGTACTTCAGCAGTACTTC. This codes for CASSPGLVLQQYF.

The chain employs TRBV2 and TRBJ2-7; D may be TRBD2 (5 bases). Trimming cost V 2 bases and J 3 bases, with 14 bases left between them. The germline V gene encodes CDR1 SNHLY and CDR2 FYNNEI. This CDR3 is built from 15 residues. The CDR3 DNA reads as TGTGCCAGCAGTGAACGCCTACTAGGGATCTACGAGCAGTACTTC. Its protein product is CASSERLLGIYEQYF.

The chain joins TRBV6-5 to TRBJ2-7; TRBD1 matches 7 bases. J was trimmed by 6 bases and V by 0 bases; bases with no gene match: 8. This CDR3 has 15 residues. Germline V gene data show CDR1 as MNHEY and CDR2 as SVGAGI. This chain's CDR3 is CASSYSLTGSGEQYF. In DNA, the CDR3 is TGTGCCAGCAGTTACTCCTTGACAGGGTCGGGCGAGCAGTACTTC.

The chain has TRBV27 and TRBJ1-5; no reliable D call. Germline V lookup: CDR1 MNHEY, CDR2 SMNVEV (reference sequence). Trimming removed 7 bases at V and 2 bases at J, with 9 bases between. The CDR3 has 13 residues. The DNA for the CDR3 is TGTGCCAGCAAGTCCCGGGGCAATCAGCCCCAGCATTTT. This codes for CASKSRGNQPQHF.

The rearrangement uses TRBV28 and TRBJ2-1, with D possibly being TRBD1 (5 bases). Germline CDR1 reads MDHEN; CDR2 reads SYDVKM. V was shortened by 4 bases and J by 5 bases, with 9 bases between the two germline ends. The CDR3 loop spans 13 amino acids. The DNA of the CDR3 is TGTGCCAGCAGTTCGGACAAGAACAATGAGCAGTTCTTC. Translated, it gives CASSSDKNNEQFF.

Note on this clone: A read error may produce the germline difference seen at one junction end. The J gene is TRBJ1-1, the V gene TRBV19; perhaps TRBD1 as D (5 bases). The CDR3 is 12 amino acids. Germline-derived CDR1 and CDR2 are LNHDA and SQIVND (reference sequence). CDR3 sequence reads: CASSIGATEASF. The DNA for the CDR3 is TGTGCCAGTAGTATAGGGGCGACAGAAGCTTCCTTT. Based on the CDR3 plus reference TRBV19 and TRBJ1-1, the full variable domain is DGGITQSPKYLFRKEGQNVTLSCEQNLNHDAMYWYRQDPGQGLRLIYYSQIVNDFQKGDIAEGYSVSREKKESFPLTVTSAQKNPTAFYLCASSIGATEASFGQGTRLTVV.

CDR3 nucleotides: TGTGCCAGCAGCTTAGTGGGGGACGGAGGTTATGGCTACACCTTC. Protein: CASSLVGDGGYGYTF. The chain employs TRBV7-9 and TRBJ1-2; tentative D call: TRBD1 (5 bases). The CDR3 sequence is 15 residues long. V lost 1 base, J lost 5 bases, and 14 bases lay in between. The germline gives CDR1 SEHNR, CDR2 FQNEAQ (reference sequence).

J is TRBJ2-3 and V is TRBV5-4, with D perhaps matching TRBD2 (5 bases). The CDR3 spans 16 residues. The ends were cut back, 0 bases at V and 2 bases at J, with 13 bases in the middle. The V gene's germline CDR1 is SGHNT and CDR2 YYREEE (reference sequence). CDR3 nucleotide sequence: TGTGCCAGCAGCTTGGAGGGTCTAGCTTACACAGATACGCAGTATTTT. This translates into CASSLEGLAYTDTQYF.

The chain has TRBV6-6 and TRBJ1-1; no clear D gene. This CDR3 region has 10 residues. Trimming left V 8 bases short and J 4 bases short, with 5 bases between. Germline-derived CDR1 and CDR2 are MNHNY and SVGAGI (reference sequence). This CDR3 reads CASGVTEAFF. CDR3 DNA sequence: TGTGCCAGCGGCGTCACTGAAGCTTTCTTT.